The next 15 T cell receptor beta chains were all read from a single sample in a study of OX40 agonist ivuxolimab in advanced cancers. Library construction relied on the immunoSEQ multiplex PCR assay. The clones in this table, taken by TCRdb from immuneACCESS, are in-frame only. Not every clone is retained; where verified, under half of the shortfall comes from an unresolved V gene, and the cause of the rest is unknown. In all, the sample holds 45,000 to 55,000 clones, and roughly 79% of those were seen once. The ten top clones hold approximately 6.1% of the sample. The specimen was CD4+ or CD8+ T cells sorted from blood, collected in a trial of the OX40 agonist ivuxolimab. The receptor source for this set is an adult with an advanced solid tumor such as melanoma, head and neck, liver or kidney cancer.

The chain couples TRBV9 to TRBJ2-2; D is undetermined. Trimming removed 5 bases at V and 6 bases at J, with 5 bases between. The germline CDR1 and CDR2 sequences are SGDLS and YYNGEE. The CDR3 is made up of 11 amino acids. DNA for the CDR3: TGTGCCAGCAGGGGCGCCGGGGAGCTGTTTTTT. Amino acid sequence: CASRGAGELFF.

V and J are TRBV5-1 and TRBJ2-7; maybe TRBD2 (5 bases). V was cut by 0 bases and J by 4 bases, with 8 bases left in between. Germline CDR1 SGHRS, CDR2 YFSETQ. The CDR3 length is 13 residues. CDR3 sequence (DNA): TGCGCCAGCAGCTTGGGGACTCTGTACGAGCAGTACTTC. This gives the protein CASSLGTLYEQYF.

This clone was observed a single time. The chain links TRBV6-1 to TRBJ2-1, with 7 bases matching TRBD2. The CDR3 consists of 15 residues. The V segment lost 6 bases and the J segment 5 bases; nucleotides outside the gene matches: 10. Germline V gene sequence: CDR1 MNHNS, CDR2 SASEGT. The CDR3 DNA is TGTGCCAGCAGCGCATATAGCGGGCGAAACAATGAGCAGTTCTTC. It yields the protein CASSAYSGRNNEQFF.

The chain joins TRBV14 to TRBJ2-7; D tentatively fits TRBD1 or TRBD2 (6 bases each). V lost 2 bases to trimming and J lost 3 bases, with 11 bases between them. Germline CDR1 and CDR2: SGHDN and FVKESK. The CDR3 contains 14 residues. The CDR3 DNA follows: TGTGCCAGCAGCCAATGGACAGCGGGCTACGAGCAGTACTTC. This codes for CASSQWTAGYEQYF.

The chain uses TRBV27 and TRBJ2-1; D gene unclear. Germline CDR1 is MNHEY and CDR2 is SMNVEV (reference sequence). V was pared by 6 bases and J by 5 bases, with 8 bases between. The CDR3 extends over 12 amino acids. CDR3 coding DNA: TGTGCCAGCAGCCCCCCCAACAATGAGCAGTTCTTC. Its protein product is CASSPPNNEQFF.

The chain links TRBV19 to TRBJ1-2; 8 bases fit TRBD1. V was pared by 4 bases and J by 3 bases, with 7 bases of the junction left unmatched. Germline CDR1 is LNHDA and CDR2 is SQIVND (reference sequence). This CDR3 spans 15 amino acids. The DNA of the CDR3 is TGTGCCAGTAGTAACCGGACAGGGTTGGACTATGGCTACACCTTC. This sequence encodes CASSNRTGLDYGYTF.

J is TRBJ2-4 and V is TRBV6-6; D might be TRBD1 (5 bases). Trimming stripped 5 bases from V and 10 bases from J, with 12 bases between. Per the germline V gene, CDR1 is MNHNY and CDR2 is SVGAGI (reference sequence). This CDR3 is built from 12 residues. In DNA form, the CDR3 reads TGTGCCAGCAGTCCCGACAGTGATATTCAGTACTTC. The encoded protein is CASSPDSDIQYF.

The rearrangement joins TRBV6-5 to TRBJ2-7; 8 bases are shared with TRBD1. This CDR3 contains 16 residues. V trimming: 4 bases; J trimming: 0 bases; junction bases outside the gene matches: 8. Per the germline V gene, CDR1 is MNHEY and CDR2 is SVGAGI. CDR3 sequence (DNA): TGTGCCAGCAGTTCCGTCGCGACAGGGGCCTCCTACGAGCAGTACTTC. As protein: CASSSVATGASYEQYF.

This chain joins TRBV9 and TRBJ1-2, with 8 bases lining up with TRBD1. After removal of 1 base from V and 3 bases from J, the junction contained 2 bases not matched to a gene. CDR1 SGDLS and CDR2 YYNGEE come from the germline V gene. The CDR3 consists of 14 residues. For the CDR3, the DNA is TGTGCCAGCAGCGTACAGGGGGCGTACTATGGCTACACCTTC. It is translated as CASSVQGAYYGYTF.

This clone came up once. The chain employs TRBV6-5 and TRBJ1-1, with unresolved D. The CDR3 extends over 14 amino acids. With 6 bases removed from V and 4 bases from J, the gap between germline ends came to 15 bases. CDR1 is MNHEY and CDR2 is SVGAGI in the germline V gene. CDR3 in DNA: TGTGCCAGCAGGGTCGGGGTGGGGTTCACTGAAGCTTTCTTT. Translation gives CASRVGVGFTEAFF.

In this sample, this clone is medium-sized. This chain joins TRBV14 and TRBJ1-1, with D unresolved. The CDR3 covers 13 residues. Germline CDR1 SGHDN, CDR2 FVKESK. Trimming pared 1 base from V and 2 bases from J, leaving 5 bases between. The CDR3 sequence: CASSQVENTEAFF. Written as DNA, the CDR3 is TGTGCCAGCAGCCAAGTCGAAAACACTGAAGCTTTCTTT. Filled out from reference TRBV14 and TRBJ1-1, the complete variable domain reads EAGVTQFPSHSVIEKGQTVTLRCDPISGHDNLYWYRRVMGKEIKFLLHFVKESKQDESGMPNNRFLAERTGGTYSTLKVQPAELEDSGVYFCASSQVENTEAFFGQGTRLTVV.

This clone has only a few counts. Because the CDR3's place on the DNA is in doubt, the DNA is left out and the CDR3 is given as listed by TCRdb. The chain is built from TRBV10-3 and TRBJ2-5. Termini included, the CDR3 measures 14 amino acids. The germline V gene has CDR1 ENHRY and CDR2 SYGVKD. CDR3: CATTVGPGQETQYF.

The DNA of the CDR3 is TGCGCCAGCAGCCAAAGGTGGGCCGAGGGGGGTCAAAGGGACAAACAAGCTTTCTTT. As protein: CASSQRWAEGGQRDKQAFF. J is TRBJ1-1 and V is TRBV4-3; TRBD1 might be the D (6 bases). Between the trimmed V and J ends, which lost 2 bases and 9 bases, there was a span of 31 bases. CDR1 and CDR2 from the germline V gene are LGHNA and YSLEER. CDR3 length equals 19 residues.

The chain couples TRBV27 to TRBJ2-7; TRBD2 aligns across 7 bases. The CDR3 consists of 15 residues. Losses at the gene ends were 7 bases for V and 2 bases for J; bases not matched to a gene: 11. The V gene's germline CDR1 is MNHEY and CDR2 SMNVEV (reference sequence). The CDR3 coding sequence is TGTGCCAGCAAACCTACACTAGCGTACCCCTACGAGCAGTACTTC. It translates to CASKPTLAYPYEQYF.

V gene TRBV9 combines with J gene TRBJ1-1; D not certain. The CDR3 loop spans 17 amino acids. Germline V lookup: CDR1 SGDLS, CDR2 YYNGEE. Trimming pared 4 bases from V and 0 bases from J, leaving 19 bases between. CDR3 in amino acids: CASSRFGEESMNTEAFF. CDR3 DNA: TGTGCCAGCAGCCGTTTTGGAGAAGAGTCAATGAACACTGAAGCTTTCTTT.